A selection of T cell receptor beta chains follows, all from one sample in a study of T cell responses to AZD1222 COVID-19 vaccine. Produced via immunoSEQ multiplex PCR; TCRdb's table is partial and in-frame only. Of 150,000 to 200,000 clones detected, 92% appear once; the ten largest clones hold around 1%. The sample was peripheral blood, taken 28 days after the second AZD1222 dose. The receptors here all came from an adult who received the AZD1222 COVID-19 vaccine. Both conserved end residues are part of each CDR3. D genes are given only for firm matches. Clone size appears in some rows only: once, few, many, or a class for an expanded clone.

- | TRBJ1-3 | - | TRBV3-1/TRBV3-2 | TGTGCCAGCAGCCAAGCCTGGGGCAGTGGAAACACCATATATTTT | CASSQAWGSGNTIYF
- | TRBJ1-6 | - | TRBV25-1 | TGTGCCAGCAGTGTCACGGATTCACCCCTCCACTTT | CASSVTDSPLHF
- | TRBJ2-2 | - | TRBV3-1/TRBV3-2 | TGTGCCAGCAGCCAAGTGGGCAGGGCGGTCGGGAACACCGGGGAGCTGTTTTTT | CASSQVGRAVGNTGELFF
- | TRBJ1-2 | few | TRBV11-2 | TGTGCCAGCAGCCCTATGGCCGGAGTTGGCTATGGCTACACCTTC | CASSPMAGVGYGYTF
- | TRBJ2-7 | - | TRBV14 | TGTGCCAGCAGCCAATATCAGGACAGCTCCTACGAGCAGTACTTC | CASSQYQDSSYEQYF
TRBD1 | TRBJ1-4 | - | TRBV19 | TGTGCCAGTAGTAAAGACAGGGACGAAAAACTGTTTTTT | CASSKDRDEKLFF
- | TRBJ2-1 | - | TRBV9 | TGTGCCAGCAGCGTAGCTTACAATGAGCAGTTCTTC | CASSVAYNEQFF
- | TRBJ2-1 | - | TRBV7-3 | TGTGCCAGCAGCTCAAGCTCCTACAATGAGCAGTTCTTC | CASSSSSYNEQFF
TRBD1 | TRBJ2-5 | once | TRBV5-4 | TGTGCCAGCAGCTTACAGGGGGCGCGAGAGACCCAGTACTTC | CASSLQGARETQYF
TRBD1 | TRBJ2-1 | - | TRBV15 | TGTGCCACCAGAGGTTCAAGAGGGACAGGGGGCAATGAGCAGTTCTTC | CATRGSRGTGGNEQFF
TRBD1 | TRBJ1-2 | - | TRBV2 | TGTGCCAGCAGCCGGGACAGCAACTATGGCTACACCTTC | CASSRDSNYGYTF
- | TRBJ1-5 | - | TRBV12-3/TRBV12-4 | TGTGCCAGCAGTTTAGCGGGTCAGCCCCAGCATTTT | CASSLAGQPQHF
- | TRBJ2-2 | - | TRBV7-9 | TGTGCCAGCAGCCCGACAGCTGGTTTCACCGGGGAGCTGTTTTTT | CASSPTAGFTGELFF
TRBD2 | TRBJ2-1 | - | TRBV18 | TGTGCCAGCTCACCGGCTAGCGGGGGAGATGAGCAGTTCTTC | CASSPASGGDEQFF
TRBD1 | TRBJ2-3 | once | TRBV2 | TGTGCCAGCGGACCCGGGGACAGTACAGATACGCAGTATTTT | CASGPGDSTDTQYF
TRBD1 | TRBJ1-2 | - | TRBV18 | TGTGCCAGCTCTGTCGACAGGGCCTATGGCTACACCTTC | CASSVDRAYGYTF
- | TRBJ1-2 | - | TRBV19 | TGTGCCAGTAGTTCAGGGGAGAACTATGGCTACACCTTC | CASSSGENYGYTF
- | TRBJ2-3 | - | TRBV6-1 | TGTGCCAGCAGTGAATGGGGCACTTCTAGCACAGATACGCAGTATTTT | CASSEWGTSSTDTQYF
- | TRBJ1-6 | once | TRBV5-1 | TGCGCCAGCAGCTTGGCAGGGAGCAATTCACCCCTCCACTTT | CASSLAGSNSPLHF
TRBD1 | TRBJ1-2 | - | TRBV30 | TGTGCCTGGAGTGCAGACAGGGCGATCGTTTATGGCTACACCTTC | CAWSADRAIVYGYTF
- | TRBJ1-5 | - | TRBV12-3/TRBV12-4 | TGTGCCAGCAGGGCAGGGAATCAGCCCCAGCATTTT | CASRAGNQPQHF
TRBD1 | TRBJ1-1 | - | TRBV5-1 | TGCGCCAGCAGCTTGGACAGGGGGAAAATACAAGCTTTCTTT | CASSLDRGKIQAFF
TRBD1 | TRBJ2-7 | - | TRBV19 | TGTGCCAGTAGTTCCGGACAGGCGGCCTACGAGCAGTACTTC | CASSSGQAAYEQYF
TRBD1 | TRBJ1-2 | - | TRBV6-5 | TGTGCCAGCAGTACCGCGACAGGGGTCGGCTACACCTTC | CASSTATGVGYTF
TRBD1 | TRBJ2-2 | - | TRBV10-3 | TGTGCCATCAAAACCGGGACAGGGGCCACCGGGGAGCTGTTTTTT | CAIKTGTGATGELFF
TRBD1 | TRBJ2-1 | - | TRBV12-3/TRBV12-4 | TGTGCCATCATGACAGGGATATACAATGAGCAGTTCTTC | CAIMTGIYNEQFF
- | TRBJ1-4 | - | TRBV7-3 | TGTGCCAGCAGCTATGCCCCCAGGGCCCCAACTAATGAAAAACTGTTTTTT | CASSYAPRAPTNEKLFF